This record concerns one T cell receptor (beta chain) sequence. Its target is not known. This sample stems from a study of beta chain features in type 1 diabetes. Turning to the study itself: The patients were much like the healthy donors in age, gender and cell yields. There were some 98 million sorted cells examined across all samples. General study findings and limits: Among patients with Type 1 diabetes, TCRB CDR3s were moderately but significantly shorter in every one of the four CD4+ subsets.

TCRB transcripts that were expressed got sequenced, as all of the isolated RNA had been reverse transcribed. Profiling relied on immunoSEQ multiplex PCR, and the TCRdb table lists in-frame clones only, not all of them. The repertoire holds fewer than 900,000 clones, with roughly 15% as singletons. Sorted cells reached over 95% purity in every population. This TCR was sampled from a woman in her late teens or twenties in good health. The sample consisted of naive CD4+ T cells from blood.

CDR3 sequence (DNA): TGTGCCAGCAGGTCGGGACAGTTGAGAGGCACCGGGGAGCTGTTTTTT. Its translation is CASRSGQLRGTGELFF. V and J are TRBV28 and TRBJ2-2; 7 bases line up with TRBD1. The CDR3 is 16 residues long. With 6 bases clipped from V and 4 bases from J, the junction kept 11 bases outside the gene matches. CDR1 is MDHEN, CDR2 SYDVKM, per germline.